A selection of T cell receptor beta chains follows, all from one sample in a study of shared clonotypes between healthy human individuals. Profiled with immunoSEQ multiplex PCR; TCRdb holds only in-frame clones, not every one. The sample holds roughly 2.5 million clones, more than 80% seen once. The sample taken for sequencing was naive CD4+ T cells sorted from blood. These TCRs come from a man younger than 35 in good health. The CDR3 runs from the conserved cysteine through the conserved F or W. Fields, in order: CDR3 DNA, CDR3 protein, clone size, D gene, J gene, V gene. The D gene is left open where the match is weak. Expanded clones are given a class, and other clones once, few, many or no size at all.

DNA: TGCGCCAGCAGCCAGGGGGAGTCCGGATACTACAATGAGCAGTTCTTC; CDR3: CASSQGESGYYNEQFF; size: -; D: -; J: TRBJ2-1; V: TRBV4-1
DNA: TGTGCCAGCAGACCTAGCGGGGGGGCGGAAACCGGGGAGCTGTTTTTT; CDR3: CASRPSGGAETGELFF; size: -; D: TRBD2; J: TRBJ2-2; V: TRBV5-4
DNA: TGCGCCAGCAGCTTGGGGAAGAACACTGAAGCTTTCTTT; CDR3: CASSLGKNTEAFF; size: -; D: -; J: TRBJ1-1; V: TRBV5-1
DNA: TGCGCCAGCAGTGCCAACAGGGGGGGTACCGGGGAGCTGTTTTTT; CDR3: CASSANRGGTGELFF; size: -; D: -; J: TRBJ2-2; V: TRBV10-1
DNA: TGTGCCAGCCAGGGGGCCGGCACCGGGGAGCTGTTTTTT; CDR3: CASQGAGTGELFF; size: -; D: TRBD1; J: TRBJ2-2; V: TRBV2
DNA: TGTGCCAGCAGCCAAACAAGCGGGGTAGGCACAGATACGCAGTATTTT; CDR3: CASSQTSGVGTDTQYF; size: -; D: TRBD2; J: TRBJ2-3; V: TRBV7-9
DNA: TGCGCCAGCACGTCTAGCTCCTACGAGCAGTACTTC; CDR3: CASTSSSYEQYF; size: -; D: -; J: TRBJ2-7; V: TRBV10-2
DNA: TGCGCCAGCAGCCTTGGGCCCGGGCTCCAGGAGACCCAGTACTTC; CDR3: CASSLGPGLQETQYF; size: -; D: -; J: TRBJ2-5; V: TRBV5-1
DNA: TGTGCCAGCAGCTCCAAGACAGAGAAGTACTTC; CDR3: CASSSKTEKYF; size: -; D: -; J: TRBJ2-4; V: TRBV5-5
DNA: TGTGCCAGCAGTTTTGTCACGTCAGGACAGCCCCAGCATTTT; CDR3: CASSFVTSGQPQHF; size: -; D: -; J: TRBJ1-5; V: TRBV28
DNA: TGTGCCAGCAGTCCTCTCGGGGGACAAACTGAAGCTTTCTTT; CDR3: CASSPLGGQTEAFF; size: -; D: -; J: TRBJ1-1; V: TRBV7-8
DNA: TGTGCCAGCAGCTTGCCCTGGGGTTACGAGCAGTACTTC; CDR3: CASSLPWGYEQYF; size: once; D: -; J: TRBJ2-7; V: TRBV5-6
DNA: TGTGCCAGCAGCTGGAGGACGGGACAAGAGACCCAGTACTTC; CDR3: CASSWRTGQETQYF; size: -; D: -; J: TRBJ2-5; V: TRBV5-4
DNA: TGTGCCAGCAGCCTAGGGACAGGGAACCATGGCTACACCTTC; CDR3: CASSLGTGNHGYTF; size: -; D: TRBD1; J: TRBJ1-2; V: TRBV13
DNA: TGTGCCAGCAGCCCCAGGGGACAGCTTAACACAGATACGCAGTATTTT; CDR3: CASSPRGQLNTDTQYF; size: once; D: TRBD1; J: TRBJ2-3; V: TRBV9
DNA: TGCAGCGTTGAGGAGTTGCGTACTGAAGCTTTCTTT; CDR3: CSVEELRTEAFF; size: -; D: -; J: TRBJ1-1; V: TRBV29-1
DNA: TGCGCCAGCAGCCTGACGGGTCTCGAGACCCAGTACTTC; CDR3: CASSLTGLETQYF; size: -; D: -; J: TRBJ2-5; V: TRBV5-1
DNA: TGTGCCAGTAGTGCGGATGGGACAGTGAACACTGAAGCTTTCTTT; CDR3: CASSADGTVNTEAFF; size: -; D: TRBD1; J: TRBJ1-1; V: TRBV19
DNA: TGTGCCAGCAGTCCAGGACAGAACACCATATATTTT; CDR3: CASSPGQNTIYF; size: -; D: -; J: TRBJ1-3; V: TRBV6-5
DNA: TGTGCCAGCAGCCCAGCCTACACAGATACGCAGTATTTT; CDR3: CASSPAYTDTQYF; size: -; D: -; J: TRBJ2-3; V: TRBV6-5
DNA: TGTGCCAGCAGCTCACTAACAGCCAAAAACATTCAGTACTTC; CDR3: CASSSLTAKNIQYF; size: -; D: -; J: TRBJ2-4; V: TRBV11-2
DNA: TGTGCCTGGAGGAAAAAAATTAGCACAGATACGCAGTATTTT; CDR3: CAWRKKISTDTQYF; size: -; D: -; J: TRBJ2-3; V: TRBV30
DNA: TGCGCCAGCAGTCCGAGGGGCCGGCCCTCTGGGGCCAACGTCCTGACTTTC; CDR3: CASSPRGRPSGANVLTF; size: -; D: -; J: TRBJ2-6; V: TRBV23-1
DNA: TGTGCCAGCAGCTTAGGGCCGGGTTCTACTGGAAACACCATATATTTT; CDR3: CASSLGPGSTGNTIYF; size: once; D: -; J: TRBJ1-3; V: TRBV7-9
DNA: TGTGCCAGCTCACCCACAGGTGGGACAGATACGCAGTATTTT; CDR3: CASSPTGGTDTQYF; size: once; D: -; J: TRBJ2-3; V: TRBV18
DNA: TGTGCCAGCAGCCCGGGGGGTGTCCCAATTGAGCAGTTCTTC; CDR3: CASSPGGVPIEQFF; size: -; D: TRBD2; J: TRBJ2-1; V: TRBV7-2
DNA: TGTGCCAGCAGGACCTATAGCGGGGGGGCCTGGGAGACCCAGTACTTC; CDR3: CASRTYSGGAWETQYF; size: -; D: TRBD2; J: TRBJ2-5; V: TRBV2
DNA: TGTGCCAGAAGCTTGAGACCGGGACTAGCGGGAGATAGTCTAGGTGAGCAGTTCTTC; CDR3: CARSLRPGLAGDSLGEQFF; size: -; D: TRBD2; J: TRBJ2-1; V: TRBV5-3
DNA: TGTGCCAGCAGCCCCGGGAGTACGGGGGGCACAGATACGCAGTATTTT; CDR3: CASSPGSTGGTDTQYF; size: -; D: -; J: TRBJ2-3; V: TRBV11-3
DNA: TGTGCCAGCAGACCACGGGGGGCCTACAATCAGCCCCAGCATTTT; CDR3: CASRPRGAYNQPQHF; size: few; D: -; J: TRBJ1-5; V: TRBV6-1
DNA: TGTGCCAGCTCCATCGGGGCGGGAGGGCACAATGAGCAGTTCTTC; CDR3: CASSIGAGGHNEQFF; size: once; D: TRBD2; J: TRBJ2-1; V: TRBV18
DNA: TGTGCCAGCAGTGAAGTAAAGACAGGGTTTCCCCTCCTCGAGCAGTACTTC; CDR3: CASSEVKTGFPLLEQYF; size: -; D: TRBD1; J: TRBJ2-7; V: TRBV6-1
DNA: TGTGCCAGCCGTCTAGACTCGAGCTCCTACGAGCAGTACTTC; CDR3: CASRLDSSSYEQYF; size: -; D: -; J: TRBJ2-7; V: TRBV5-4
DNA: TGTGCCACCAGCAGAGATCTCGGCAGCGGGGGAGAGACCCAGTACTTC; CDR3: CATSRDLGSGGETQYF; size: -; D: TRBD2; J: TRBJ2-5; V: TRBV15
DNA: TGTGCCAGCAGCCAACAGGGGACAGATACGCAGTATTTT; CDR3: CASSQQGTDTQYF; size: -; D: TRBD1; J: TRBJ2-3; V: TRBV5-6
DNA: TGTGCCAGCAGTGCGGGAGGGGCCAACGTCCTGACTTTC; CDR3: CASSAGGANVLTF; size: -; D: -; J: TRBJ2-6; V: TRBV25-1
DNA: TGTGCCAGCAGCTTAAGGTATCAGGGGAGAAACTACGAGCAGTACTTC; CDR3: CASSLRYQGRNYEQYF; size: -; D: -; J: TRBJ2-7; V: TRBV7-8
DNA: TGTGCCAGCAGTGAAGCGCTTCATGGGACAGATTTTTATAGCAATCAGCCCCAGCATTTT; CDR3: CASSEALHGTDFYSNQPQHF; size: -; D: TRBD1; J: TRBJ1-5; V: TRBV6-1
DNA: TGTGCTAGCAGCTTAACGGGACTAGATCGAGAGACCCAGTACTTC; CDR3: CASSLTGLDRETQYF; size: -; D: TRBD2; J: TRBJ2-5; V: TRBV7-7
DNA: TGTGCCAGCAGCTTAGAAGGGACGGTTGTGCACGAGCAGTACTTC; CDR3: CASSLEGTVVHEQYF; size: -; D: -; J: TRBJ2-7; V: TRBV7-8
DNA: TGTGCCAGCAGCACATACAGGGGAAGCACCGGGGAGCTGTTTTTT; CDR3: CASSTYRGSTGELFF; size: -; D: TRBD1; J: TRBJ2-2; V: TRBV7-6
DNA: TGTGCCAGCAGTGCCCGACAGGGGATCTACGAGCAGTACTTC; CDR3: CASSARQGIYEQYF; size: -; D: TRBD1; J: TRBJ2-7; V: TRBV6-5
DNA: TGTGCCAGCAGCATTACCGGGCCCGGCGGTGAAGCTTTCTTT; CDR3: CASSITGPGGEAFF; size: -; D: -; J: TRBJ1-1; V: TRBV11-2
DNA: TGTGCCAGCAGCTTAGCTCGGGACAGAAATAATTCACCCCTCCACTTT; CDR3: CASSLARDRNNSPLHF; size: -; D: TRBD1; J: TRBJ1-6; V: TRBV7-8
DNA: TGTGCCAGCAGTCGGGACAGGGGGCTCACTGAAGCTTTCTTT; CDR3: CASSRDRGLTEAFF; size: once; D: TRBD1; J: TRBJ1-1; V: TRBV27
DNA: TGTGCCAGCAGTGTGGGACCCACTGGGGAGCTGTTTTTT; CDR3: CASSVGPTGELFF; size: -; D: -; J: TRBJ2-2; V: TRBV6-1
DNA: TGCGCCAGCAGCTCCCTACGGGGGAGCGAGACCCAGTACTTC; CDR3: CASSSLRGSETQYF; size: -; D: -; J: TRBJ2-5; V: TRBV5-1
DNA: TGCAGCGTTGAAGATCGAAGGAATTCCGGGGAGCTGTTTTTT; CDR3: CSVEDRRNSGELFF; size: once; D: -; J: TRBJ2-2; V: TRBV29-1
DNA: TGTGCCTGGATGACTAGCGGGGGCTGGAATGAGCAGTTCTTC; CDR3: CAWMTSGGWNEQFF; size: -; D: TRBD2; J: TRBJ2-1; V: TRBV30
DNA: TGTGCCAGCAGTGAAAGGGGTATCTCACCCCTCCACTTT; CDR3: CASSERGISPLHF; size: -; D: -; J: TRBJ1-6; V: TRBV6-1
DNA: TGTGCCAGCAGCTTAGCGTTTCAGACCGTCCACTTC; CDR3: CASSLAFQTVHF; size: -; D: -; J: TRBJ2-7; V: TRBV7-9
DNA: TGTGCCAGCAGCTTAAACCAGGGCGACGAGCAGTACTTC; CDR3: CASSLNQGDEQYF; size: -; D: -; J: TRBJ2-7; V: TRBV7-9
DNA: TGTGCCAGCAGAAAGTCGGGGTCCTCTGGAAACACCATATATTTT; CDR3: CASRKSGSSGNTIYF; size: once; D: -; J: TRBJ1-3; V: TRBV5-6
DNA: TGTGCCAGCAGAAGGGGACTAGCGGGAGGGCCGGATACGCAGTATTTT; CDR3: CASRRGLAGGPDTQYF; size: -; D: TRBD2; J: TRBJ2-3; V: TRBV2
DNA: TGTGCCAGTAGGATGGACTTCATTAGCTCTGGAAACACCATATATTTT; CDR3: CASRMDFISSGNTIYF; size: -; D: -; J: TRBJ1-3; V: TRBV19